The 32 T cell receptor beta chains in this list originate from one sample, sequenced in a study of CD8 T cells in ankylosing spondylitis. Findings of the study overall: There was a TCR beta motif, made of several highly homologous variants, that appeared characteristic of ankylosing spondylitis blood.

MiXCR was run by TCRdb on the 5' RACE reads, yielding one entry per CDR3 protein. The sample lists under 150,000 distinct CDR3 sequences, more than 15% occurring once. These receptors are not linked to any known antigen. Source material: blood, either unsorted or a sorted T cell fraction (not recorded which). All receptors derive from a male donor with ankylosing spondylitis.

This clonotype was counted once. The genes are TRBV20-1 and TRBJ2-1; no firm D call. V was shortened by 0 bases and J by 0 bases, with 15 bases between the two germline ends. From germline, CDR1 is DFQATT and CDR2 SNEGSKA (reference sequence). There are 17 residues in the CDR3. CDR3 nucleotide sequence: TGCAGTGCTAGAGATTTTGCCTACCTTAGCTCCTACAATGAGCAGTTCTTC. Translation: CSARDFAYLSSYNEQFF.

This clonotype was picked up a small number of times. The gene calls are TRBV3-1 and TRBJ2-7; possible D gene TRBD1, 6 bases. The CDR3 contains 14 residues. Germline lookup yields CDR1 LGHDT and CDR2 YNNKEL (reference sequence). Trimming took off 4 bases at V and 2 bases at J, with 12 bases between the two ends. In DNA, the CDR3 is TGTGCCAGCAGCCCGGGTAGGACAGCCTACGAGCAGTACTTC. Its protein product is CASSPGRTAYEQYF.

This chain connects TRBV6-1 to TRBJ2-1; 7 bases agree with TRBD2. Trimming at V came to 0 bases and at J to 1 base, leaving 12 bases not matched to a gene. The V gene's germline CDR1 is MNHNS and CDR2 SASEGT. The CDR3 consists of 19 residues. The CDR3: CASSEAVTSSSGSYNEQFF. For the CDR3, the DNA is TGTGCCAGCAGTGAAGCGGTGACTAGCTCCAGCGGGTCCTACAATGAGCAGTTCTTC.

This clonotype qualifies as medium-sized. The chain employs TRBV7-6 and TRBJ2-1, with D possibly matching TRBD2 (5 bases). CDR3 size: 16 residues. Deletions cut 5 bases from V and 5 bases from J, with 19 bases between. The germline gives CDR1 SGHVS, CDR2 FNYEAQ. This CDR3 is CASSVMGIALHNEQFF. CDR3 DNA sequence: TGTGCCAGCAGCGTCATGGGGATAGCGCTGCACAATGAGCAGTTCTTC.

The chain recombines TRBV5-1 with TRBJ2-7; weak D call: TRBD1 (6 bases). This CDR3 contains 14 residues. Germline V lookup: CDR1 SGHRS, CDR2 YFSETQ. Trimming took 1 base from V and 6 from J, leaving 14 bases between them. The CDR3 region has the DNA TGCGCCAGCAGCTTGACAGGGTATGGTGGCGAGCAGTACTTC. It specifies CASSLTGYGGEQYF.

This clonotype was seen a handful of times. CDR3 sequence (DNA): TGCAGCGTTGAAACCCGCTACAATGAGCAGTTCTTC. Its translation: CSVETRYNEQFF. V gene TRBV29-1 combines with J gene TRBJ2-1; no reliable D call. CDR3 size: 12 residues. The germline CDR1 and CDR2 sequences are SQVTM and ANQGSEA. Trimming removed 2 bases from V and 3 bases from J, with 5 bases in between.

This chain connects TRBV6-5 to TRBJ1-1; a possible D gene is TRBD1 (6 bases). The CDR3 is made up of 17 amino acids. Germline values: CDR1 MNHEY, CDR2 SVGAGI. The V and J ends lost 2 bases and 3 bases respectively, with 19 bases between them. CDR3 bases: TGTGCCAGCAGTTACCGTCGACAGGCGGGACGGGACACTGAAGCTTTCTTT. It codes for CASSYRRQAGRDTEAFF.

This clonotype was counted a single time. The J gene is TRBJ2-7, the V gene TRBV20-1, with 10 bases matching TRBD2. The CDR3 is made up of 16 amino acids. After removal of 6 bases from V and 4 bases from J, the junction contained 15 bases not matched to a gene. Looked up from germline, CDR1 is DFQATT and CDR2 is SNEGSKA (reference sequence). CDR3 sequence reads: CSAPRRAASGSYEQYF. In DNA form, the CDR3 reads TGCAGTGCCCCCAGAAGGGCGGCTAGCGGGAGTTACGAGCAGTACTTC.

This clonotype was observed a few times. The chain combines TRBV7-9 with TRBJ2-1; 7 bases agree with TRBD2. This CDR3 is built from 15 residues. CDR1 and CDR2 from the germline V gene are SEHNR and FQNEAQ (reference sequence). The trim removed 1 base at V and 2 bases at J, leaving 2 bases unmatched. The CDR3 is CASSLDGRAYNEQFF. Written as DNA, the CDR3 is TGTGCCAGCAGCTTAGATGGGAGGGCCTACAATGAGCAGTTCTTC.

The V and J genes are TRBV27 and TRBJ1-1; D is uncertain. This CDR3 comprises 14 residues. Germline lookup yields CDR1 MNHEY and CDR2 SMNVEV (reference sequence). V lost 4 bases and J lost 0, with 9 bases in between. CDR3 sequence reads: CASSWAKMNTEAFF. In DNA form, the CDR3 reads TGTGCCAGCAGTTGGGCCAAGATGAACACTGAAGCTTTCTTT.

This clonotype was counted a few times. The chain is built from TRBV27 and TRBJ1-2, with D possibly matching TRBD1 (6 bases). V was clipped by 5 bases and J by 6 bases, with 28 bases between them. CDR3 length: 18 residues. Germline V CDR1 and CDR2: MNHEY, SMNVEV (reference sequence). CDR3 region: CASSHPTERGYAENGYTF. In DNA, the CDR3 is TGTGCCAGCAGTCACCCGACGGAAAGGGGGTACGCAGAAAATGGCTACACCTTC.

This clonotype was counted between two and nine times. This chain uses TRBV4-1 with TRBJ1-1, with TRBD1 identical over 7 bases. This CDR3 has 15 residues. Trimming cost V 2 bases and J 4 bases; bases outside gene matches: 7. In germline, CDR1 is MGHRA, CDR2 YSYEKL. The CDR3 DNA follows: TGCGCCAGCAGCCAATCGAGACAGGGTGGCACTGAAGCTTTCTTT. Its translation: CASSQSRQGGTEAFF.

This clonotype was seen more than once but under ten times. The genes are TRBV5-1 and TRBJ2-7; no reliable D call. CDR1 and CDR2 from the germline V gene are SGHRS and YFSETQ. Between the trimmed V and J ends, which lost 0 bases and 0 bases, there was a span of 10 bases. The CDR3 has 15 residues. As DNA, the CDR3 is TGCGCCAGCAGCTTGGGAGGCGTAAGCTCCTACGAGCAGTACTTC. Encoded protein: CASSLGGVSSYEQYF. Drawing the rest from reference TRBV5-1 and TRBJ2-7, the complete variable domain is KAGVTQTPRYLIKTRGQQVTLSCSPISGHRSVSWYQQTPGQGLQFLFEYFSETQRNKGNFPGRFSGRQFSNSRSEMNVSTLELGDSALYLCASSLGGVSSYEQYFGPGTRLTVT.

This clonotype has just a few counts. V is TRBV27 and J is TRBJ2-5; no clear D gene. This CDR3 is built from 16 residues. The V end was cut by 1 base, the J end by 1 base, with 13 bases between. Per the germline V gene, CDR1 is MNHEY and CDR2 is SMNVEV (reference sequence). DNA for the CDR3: TGTGCCAGCAGTTTATGGTCGACTTTCGGCCAAGAGACCCAGTACTTC. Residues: CASSLWSTFGQETQYF.

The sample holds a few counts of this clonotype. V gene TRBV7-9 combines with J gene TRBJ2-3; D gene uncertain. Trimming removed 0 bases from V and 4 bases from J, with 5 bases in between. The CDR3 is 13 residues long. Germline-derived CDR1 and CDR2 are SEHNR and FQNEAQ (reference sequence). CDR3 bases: TGTGCCAGCAGCTTAGCGAGGCCAGATACGCAGTATTTT. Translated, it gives CASSLARPDTQYF.

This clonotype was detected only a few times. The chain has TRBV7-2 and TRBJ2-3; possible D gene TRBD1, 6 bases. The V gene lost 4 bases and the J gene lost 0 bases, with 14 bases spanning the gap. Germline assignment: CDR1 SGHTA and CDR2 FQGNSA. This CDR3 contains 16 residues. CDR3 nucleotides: TGTGCCAGCAGCTCGCCCGGGACATCTAGCACAGATACGCAGTATTTT. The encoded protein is CASSSPGTSSTDTQYF.

The CDR3: CATLGTGGTSGTDTQYF. The DNA for the CDR3 is TGTGCCACCCTCGGGACAGGCGGGACTAGCGGAACAGATACGCAGTATTTT. This chain joins TRBV15 and TRBJ2-3; the match to TRBD2 covers 11 bases. The CDR3 contains 17 residues. J was trimmed by 3 bases and V by 8 bases; bases with no gene match: 13. Per the germline V gene, CDR1 is LNHNV and CDR2 is YYDKDF (reference sequence).

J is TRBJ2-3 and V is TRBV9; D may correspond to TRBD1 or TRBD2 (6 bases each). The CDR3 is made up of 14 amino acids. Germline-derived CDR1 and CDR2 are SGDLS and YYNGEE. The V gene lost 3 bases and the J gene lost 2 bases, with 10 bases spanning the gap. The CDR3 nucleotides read TGTGCCAGCAGCGAATGGGGGGCCACAGATACGCAGTATTTT. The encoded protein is CASSEWGATDTQYF.

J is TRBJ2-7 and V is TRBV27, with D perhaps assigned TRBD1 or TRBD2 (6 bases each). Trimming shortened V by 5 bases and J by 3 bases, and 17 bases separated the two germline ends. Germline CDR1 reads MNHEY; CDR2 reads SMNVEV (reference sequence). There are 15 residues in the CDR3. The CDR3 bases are TGTGCCAGCAGTCCCCTGGCGGGACACTACTACGAGCAGTACTTC. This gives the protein CASSPLAGHYYEQYF.

The CDR3 protein is CATRGGAAEAFF. The CDR3 DNA follows: TGTGCCACCCGAGGGGGGGCGGCTGAAGCTTTCTTT. The V gene is TRBV12-3 or TRBV12-4, the J gene TRBJ1-1; a possible D gene is TRBD1 (6 bases). V was shortened by 10 bases and J by 6 bases, with 15 bases between the two germline ends. The CDR3 runs to 12 residues.

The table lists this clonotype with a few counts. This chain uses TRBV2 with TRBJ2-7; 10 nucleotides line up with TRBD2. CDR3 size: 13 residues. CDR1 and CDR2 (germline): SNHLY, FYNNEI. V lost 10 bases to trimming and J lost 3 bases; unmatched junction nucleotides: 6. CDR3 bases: TGTGCCATATTAGCGGGAGGTCGCTACGAGCAGTACTTC. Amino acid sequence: CAILAGGRYEQYF.

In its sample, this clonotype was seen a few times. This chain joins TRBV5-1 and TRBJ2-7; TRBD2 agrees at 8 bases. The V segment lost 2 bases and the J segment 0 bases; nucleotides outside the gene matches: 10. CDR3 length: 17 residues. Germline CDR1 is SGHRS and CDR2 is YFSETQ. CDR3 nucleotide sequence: TGCGCCAGCAGCTTTGGGATGTCCGGGACTAGCTCCTACGAGCAGTACTTC. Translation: CASSFGMSGTSSYEQYF.

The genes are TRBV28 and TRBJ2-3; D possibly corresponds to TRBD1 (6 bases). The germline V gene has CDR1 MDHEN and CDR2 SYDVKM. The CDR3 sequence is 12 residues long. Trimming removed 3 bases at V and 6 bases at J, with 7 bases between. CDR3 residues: CASSFRGDTQYF. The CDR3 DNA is TGTGCCAGCAGTTTCAGGGGTGATACGCAGTATTTT. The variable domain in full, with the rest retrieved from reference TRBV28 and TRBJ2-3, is DVKVTQSSRYLVKRTGEKVFLECVQDMDHENMFWYRQDPGLGLRLIYFSYDVKMKEKGDIPEGYSVSREKKERFSLILESASTNQTSMYLCASSFRGDTQYFGPGTRLTVL.

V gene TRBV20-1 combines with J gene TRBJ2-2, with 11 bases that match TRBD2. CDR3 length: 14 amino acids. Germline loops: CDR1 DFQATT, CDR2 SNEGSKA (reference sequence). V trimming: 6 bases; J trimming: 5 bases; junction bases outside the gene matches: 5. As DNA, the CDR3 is TGCAGTGCCTTCCGGACTAGCGGGACCGGGGAGCTGTTTTTT. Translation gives CSAFRTSGTGELFF.

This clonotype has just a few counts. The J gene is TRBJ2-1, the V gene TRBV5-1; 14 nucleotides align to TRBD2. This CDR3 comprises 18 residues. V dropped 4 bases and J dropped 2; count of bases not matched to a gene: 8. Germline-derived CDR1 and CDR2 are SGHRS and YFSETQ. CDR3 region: CASSRGLAGVETYNEQFF. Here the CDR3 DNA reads TGCGCCAGCAGCCGGGGACTAGCGGGAGTAGAGACCTACAATGAGCAGTTCTTC.

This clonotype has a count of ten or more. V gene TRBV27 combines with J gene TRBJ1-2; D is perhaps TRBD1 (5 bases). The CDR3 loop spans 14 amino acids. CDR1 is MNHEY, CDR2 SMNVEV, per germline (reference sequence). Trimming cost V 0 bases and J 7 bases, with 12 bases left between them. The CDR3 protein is CASSLSAQGTGYTF. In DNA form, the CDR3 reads TGTGCCAGCAGTTTATCCGCGCAAGGGACTGGCTACACCTTC.

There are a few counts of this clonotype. CDR3 amino acids: CASSPPLSGRADEQYF. The CDR3 bases are TGTGCCAGCTCACCACCGTTAAGCGGGAGGGCCGATGAGCAGTACTTC. This chain links TRBV18 with TRBJ2-7; the match to TRBD2 covers 10 bases. CDR3 size: 16 residues. The V segment lost 0 bases and the J segment 7 bases; nucleotides outside the gene matches: 9. The germline CDR1 and CDR2 sequences are KGHSH and LQKENI.

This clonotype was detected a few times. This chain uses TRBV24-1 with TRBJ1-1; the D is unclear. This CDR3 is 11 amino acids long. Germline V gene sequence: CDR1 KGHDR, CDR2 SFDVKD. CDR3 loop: CASRRNTEAFF. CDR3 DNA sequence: TGTGCTAGTCGCCGGAACACTGAAGCTTTCTTT.

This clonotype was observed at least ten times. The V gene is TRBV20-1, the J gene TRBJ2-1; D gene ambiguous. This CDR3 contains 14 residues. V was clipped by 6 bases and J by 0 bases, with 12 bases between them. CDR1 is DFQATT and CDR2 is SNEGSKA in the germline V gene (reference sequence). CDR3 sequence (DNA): TGCAGTGCCCACTGTGAAGACTCCTACAATGAGCAGTTCTTC. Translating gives CSAHCEDSYNEQFF.

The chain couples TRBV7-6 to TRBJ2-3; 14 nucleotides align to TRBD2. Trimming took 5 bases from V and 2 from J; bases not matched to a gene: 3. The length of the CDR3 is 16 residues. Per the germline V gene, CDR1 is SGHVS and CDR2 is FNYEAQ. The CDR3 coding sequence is TGTGCCAGCAGCACGGGACTAGCGGGAGTCACAGATACGCAGTATTTT. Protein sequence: CASSTGLAGVTDTQYF.

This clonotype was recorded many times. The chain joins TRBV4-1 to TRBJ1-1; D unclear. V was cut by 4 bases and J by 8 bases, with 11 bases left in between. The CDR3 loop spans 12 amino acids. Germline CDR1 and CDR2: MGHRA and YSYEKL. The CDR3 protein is CASSPRPGEAFF. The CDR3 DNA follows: TGCGCCAGCAGCCCAAGACCAGGAGAAGCTTTCTTT.

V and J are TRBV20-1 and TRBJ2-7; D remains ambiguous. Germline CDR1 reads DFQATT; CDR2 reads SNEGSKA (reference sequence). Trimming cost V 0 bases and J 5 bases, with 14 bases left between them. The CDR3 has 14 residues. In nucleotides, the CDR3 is TGCAGTGCTAGAGAAACGCGACCCTACGACGAGCAGTACTTC. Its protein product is CSARETRPYDEQYF.